Below, 31 T cell receptor beta chains from the same sample are listed, as sequenced in a study of circulating and synovial CD4+ cells in juvenile arthritis. Repertoires were generated with immunoSEQ multiplex PCR, while TCRdb's copy carries only in-frame clones and drops some. The sample lists approximately 31,000 clones; 90% to 95% were seen once. The sequenced material came from CD4+ T cells from blood. The receptors derive from a human donor with juvenile idiopathic arthritis.

V usage is TRBV5-4 and J usage is TRBJ2-5; the match to TRBD2 covers 7 bases. The CDR3 spans 15 residues. CDR1 SGHNT and CDR2 YYREEE come from the germline V gene (reference sequence). J lost 5 bases, V lost 4 bases, and 11 bases had no gene match. The CDR3 DNA sequence: TGTGCCAGCAGCCAACGGACTAGACCGGGGGAGACCCAGTACTTC. Protein sequence: CASSQRTRPGETQYF.

This chain connects TRBV5-1 to TRBJ2-7, with TRBD2 identical over 7 bases. Germline values: CDR1 SGHRS, CDR2 YFSETQ. The CDR3 has 16 amino acids. J was trimmed by 3 bases and V by 0 bases; bases with no gene match: 9. CDR3 coding DNA: TGCGCCAGCAGCTTGGCTTCGCAGGCTAGCGGCTACGAGCAGTACTTC. It codes for CASSLASQASGYEQYF.

The V call is TRBV28, the J call TRBJ2-2; 8 bases map to TRBD2. This CDR3 comprises 16 residues. V was clipped by 1 base and J by 6 bases; unmatched bases: 7. From germline, CDR1 is MDHEN and CDR2 SYDVKM. CDR3 loop: CASSLFSGRAPGELFF. The CDR3 nucleotides read TGTGCCAGCAGTTTATTTTCCGGGAGGGCCCCCGGGGAGCTGTTTTTT.

CDR3 DNA: TGCAGCGTCGATCGGACAGGAGGTTTCTACAATGAGCAGTTCTTC. This codes for CSVDRTGGFYNEQFF. The chain has TRBV29-1 and TRBJ2-1; TRBD1 matches 7 bases. V was clipped by 6 bases and J by 3 bases; unmatched bases: 11. Germline CDR1 and CDR2: SQVTM and ANQGSEA. The CDR3 spans 15 residues.

The rearrangement joins TRBV6-5 to TRBJ2-1; D not certain. Trimming cost V 0 bases and J 7 bases, with 13 bases left between them. The CDR3 has 15 amino acids. Germline V gene sequence: CDR1 MNHEY, CDR2 SVGAGI. DNA of the CDR3: TGTGCCAGCAGTTACTCGATGAGTGTGATTAATGAGCAGTTCTTC. Protein sequence: CASSYSMSVINEQFF.

The chain joins TRBV7-6 to TRBJ1-5, with TRBD1 as a possible D gene (5 bases). Germline V gives CDR1 SGHVS, CDR2 FNYEAQ. The CDR3 contains 13 residues. V lost 5 bases to trimming and J lost 9 bases, with 14 bases between them. This CDR3 is CASSQGYLGPQHF. The CDR3, as DNA: TGTGCCAGCAGCCAGGGATATCTCGGGCCCCAGCATTTT. Using reference TRBV7-6 and TRBJ1-5 for the parts outside the CDR3, the full variable domain is GAGVSQSPRYKVTKRGQDVALRCDPISGHVSLYWYRQALGQGPEFLTYFNYEAQQDKSGLPNDRFSAERPEGSISTLTIQRTEQRDSAMYRCASSQGYLGPQHFGDGTRLSIL.

This clone was counted between two and nine times. This chain uses TRBV19 with TRBJ2-7, with D possibly being TRBD1 (5 bases). V lost 0 bases, J lost 5 bases, and 11 bases lay in between. The CDR3 consists of 14 residues. Germline V gene sequence: CDR1 LNHDA, CDR2 SQIVND (reference sequence). CDR3 amino acids: CASSIDRDSHEQYF. The CDR3 DNA follows: TGTGCCAGTAGTATAGATCGAGACAGCCACGAGCAGTACTTC.

In regard to this clone: An end of the junction does not agree with germline; a read error may underlie this. Distinct nucleotide sequences in the sample also encode this CDR3. CDR3 region: CASSPLNSGRGNNSPLHF. The CDR3 bases are TGTGCCAGTAGCCCACTAAATTCCGGGAGGGGCAATAATTCCCCCCTCCACTTT. The chain joins TRBV19 to TRBJ1-6, with D perhaps matching TRBD1 (5 bases). CDR1 and CDR2 from the germline V gene are LNHDA and SQIVND (reference sequence). The CDR3 has 18 amino acids. The full variable domain, rest sourced from reference TRBV19 and TRBJ1-6, is DGGITQSPKYLFRKEGQNVTLSCEQNLNHDAMYWYRQDPGQGLRLIYYSQIVNDFQKGDIAEGYSVSREKKESFPLTVTSAQKNPTAFYLCASSPLNSGRGNNSPLHFGNGTRLTVT.

The chain employs TRBV6-1 and TRBJ2-4; 7 bases align to TRBD2. The CDR3 is 15 amino acids. The germline V gene has CDR1 MNHNS and CDR2 SASEGT. J gave up 1 base and V 6 bases, and 6 bases lay outside the gene matches. This CDR3 reads CASRGAGEAKNIQYF. Here the CDR3 DNA reads TGTGCCAGCAGAGGCGCGGGGGAGGCCAAAAACATTCAGTACTTC.

The rearrangement links TRBV7-2 to TRBJ2-7; 11 positions agree with TRBD2. Germline trimming cut 4 bases from V and 4 bases from J; bases unmatched to any gene: 9. The CDR3 spans 16 residues. Germline CDR1 is SGHTA and CDR2 is FQGNSA. In DNA form, the CDR3 reads TGTGCCAGCAGCTCCCAAACTAGCGGGAGAGTGTACGAGCAGTACTTC. This sequence encodes CASSSQTSGRVYEQYF.

The V call is TRBV18, the J call TRBJ2-7, with 10 bases matching TRBD1. Germline V gene data show CDR1 as KGHSH and CDR2 as LQKENI. CDR3 length equals 15 residues. After removal of 0 bases from V and 6 bases from J, the junction contained 5 bases not matched to a gene. The CDR3 sequence is CASSPPRDRGAEQYF. The CDR3 bases are TGTGCCAGCTCACCACCCCGGGACAGGGGTGCCGAGCAGTACTTC.

The chain combines TRBV4-1 with TRBJ2-1, with 7 bases that match TRBD2. The junction had 10 bases not matched to a gene; V was cut back by 3 bases and J by 8 bases. This CDR3 is 15 amino acids long. Germline lookup yields CDR1 MGHRA and CDR2 YSYEKL. The CDR3 region is CASSHGLVGSDEQFF. The DNA of the CDR3 is TGCGCCAGCAGCCACGGACTAGTAGGGTCCGATGAGCAGTTCTTC.

The chain links TRBV13 to TRBJ2-1, with D uncertain. The CDR3 is 16 amino acids. The V end lost 6 bases, the J end lost 0 bases, and 15 bases lay between the germline ends. Germline V lookup: CDR1 PRHDT, CDR2 FYEKMQ (reference sequence). CDR3 bases: TGTGCCAGCAGTTCCTTCCCGGCGGTCTCCTACAATGAGCAGTTCTTC. Translating gives CASSSFPAVSYNEQFF.

The chain couples TRBV2 to TRBJ2-1; perhaps TRBD2 as D (6 bases). Between the trimmed V and J ends, which lost 4 bases and 0 bases, there was a span of 10 bases. Germline V CDR1 and CDR2: SNHLY, FYNNEI. This CDR3 contains 15 residues. The CDR3 protein is CASSARESSYNEQFF. The DNA of the CDR3 is TGTGCCAGCAGTGCCCGGGAGAGCTCCTACAATGAGCAGTTCTTC.

V gene TRBV12-5 combines with J gene TRBJ1-5; D is undetermined. The ends were cut back, 8 bases at V and 2 bases at J, with 13 bases in the middle. The germline V gene encodes CDR1 LGHNT and CDR2 FRNRAP. The CDR3 totals 14 residues. The DNA for the CDR3 is TGTGCTAGTTCGAGCCTTGTTGGCAATCAGCCCCAGCATTTT. Residues: CASSSLVGNQPQHF.

The chain uses TRBV5-1 and TRBJ2-3, with a possible D match to TRBD2 (6 bases). The germline V and J ends were trimmed by 6 bases and 0 bases, with 11 bases remaining between them. The CDR3 runs 14 residues. Germline CDR1 SGHRS, CDR2 YFSETQ. The CDR3 sequence is CASKEGWSTDTQYF. The CDR3 DNA is TGCGCCAGCAAGGAGGGTTGGAGCACAGATACGCAGTATTTT.

This chain uses TRBV5-1 with TRBJ2-7; 11 bases are shared with TRBD1. V shed 9 bases and J 7 bases; nucleotides not matched to a gene: 12. CDR3 length equals 14 residues. Germline lookup yields CDR1 SGHRS and CDR2 YFSETQ. CDR3 region: CATREGQGAGEQYF. As DNA, the CDR3 is TGCGCCACCCGAGAAGGACAGGGGGCGGGTGAGCAGTACTTC.

This rearrangement joins TRBV9 to TRBJ1-1, with no clear D. Trimming took off 0 bases at V and 2 bases at J, with 8 bases between the two ends. The length of the CDR3 is 14 residues. Germline lookup yields CDR1 SGDLS and CDR2 YYNGEE. The CDR3 here is CASSVVGVNTEAFF. For the CDR3, the DNA is TGTGCCAGCAGCGTAGTAGGAGTTAACACTGAAGCTTTCTTT.

This clone was seen once. The chain is built from TRBV4-3 and TRBJ1-2, with 8 bases that match TRBD1. The CDR3 has 17 amino acids. Trimming took 1 base from V and 7 from J; bases not matched to a gene: 14. Germline lookup yields CDR1 LGHNA and CDR2 YSLEER. In DNA, the CDR3 is TGCGCCAGCAGCCAAGTGGGGCAGGGGGCCTCGGCGGGTGGCTACACCTTC. It is translated as CASSQVGQGASAGGYTF.

The rearrangement links TRBV5-1 to TRBJ2-5, with 9 bases that match TRBD1. The CDR3 extends over 14 amino acids. Germline CDR1 is SGHRS and CDR2 is YFSETQ. The ends lost 4 bases at V and 6 bases at J; junction bases unmatched: 7. CDR3 in DNA: TGCGCCAGCAGCCCCTGGACAGGGGAGCAGACCCAGTACTTC. Protein sequence: CASSPWTGEQTQYF.

The chain uses TRBV5-6 and TRBJ2-1; 8 bases align to TRBD2. J lost 7 bases, V lost 0 bases, and 6 bases had no gene match. The length of the CDR3 is 15 residues. The V gene's germline CDR1 is SGHDT and CDR2 YYEEEE. In nucleotides, the CDR3 is TGTGCCAGCAGCTTGGTGTTGAGCGGGAGTAATGAGCAGTTCTTC. This sequence encodes CASSLVLSGSNEQFF.

The chain uses TRBV6-6 and TRBJ2-1; 7 nucleotides align to TRBD2. This CDR3 spans 16 amino acids. Looked up from germline, CDR1 is MNHNY and CDR2 is SVGAGI (reference sequence). V gave up 6 bases and J gave up 0 bases; unmatched junction bases: 8. The CDR3 DNA follows: TGTGCCAGCAGCCCCCCCACGGGGGGCTCCTACAATGAGCAGTTCTTC. It encodes CASSPPTGGSYNEQFF.

The chain employs TRBV6-5 and TRBJ2-2; 7 nucleotides align to TRBD2. The J segment lost 0 bases and the V segment lost 2 bases, leaving 0 bases of the junction unmatched. CDR3 size: 15 residues. Looked up from germline, CDR1 is MNHEY and CDR2 is SVGAGI. CDR3 sequence reads: CASSYGLANTGELFF. The CDR3 nucleotides read TGTGCCAGCAGTTACGGACTAGCGAACACCGGGGAGCTGTTTTTT.

The genes are TRBV30 and TRBJ2-5; 7 nucleotides line up with TRBD1. CDR1 and CDR2 from the germline V gene are GTSNPN and SVGIG (reference sequence). This CDR3 comprises 13 residues. V lost 4 bases, J lost 6 bases, and 8 bases stayed unmatched. CDR3 sequence reads: CAWTKRQGKTQYF. CDR3 DNA sequence: TGTGCCTGGACTAAAAGACAGGGCAAGACCCAGTACTTC.

The chain combines TRBV6-5 with TRBJ2-7; D is unclear. The CDR3 loop spans 15 amino acids. Trimming took 1 base from V and 1 from J, leaving 11 bases between them. Germline V lookup: CDR1 MNHEY, CDR2 SVGAGI. The CDR3 nucleotides are TGTGCCAGCAGTTACTTGTCCGCCCTATCCTACGAGCAGTACTTC. It is translated as CASSYLSALSYEQYF.

In this sample, this clone turned up once. This sequence joins TRBV7-2 and TRBJ2-3, with D unclear. CDR1 is SGHTA and CDR2 is FQGNSA in the germline V gene. The length of the CDR3 is 14 residues. V gave up 2 bases and J gave up 2 bases, with 8 bases separating them. Here the CDR3 reads CASSLNLNTDTQYF. The CDR3 region has the DNA TGTGCCAGCAGCTTAAACTTGAACACAGATACGCAGTATTTT.

This clone was found once. This rearrangement joins TRBV6-4 to TRBJ2-1; 8 bases line up with TRBD2. This CDR3 is built from 16 residues. V lost 0 bases to trimming and J lost 0 bases; unmatched junction nucleotides: 1. In germline, CDR1 is MRHNA, CDR2 SNTAGT. In nucleotides, the CDR3 is TGTGCCAGCAGTGACTCCGGGACTAGCTCCTACAATGAGCAGTTCTTC. It specifies CASSDSGTSSYNEQFF.

The DNA of the CDR3 is TGTGCCAGCTCCCGCGACAGAGTGAATGAAAAACTGTTTTTT. This codes for CASSRDRVNEKLFF. The J gene is TRBJ1-4, the V gene TRBV18, with a weak D call TRBD1 (5 bases). The CDR3 loop spans 14 amino acids. Germline V gene lookup returns CDR1 KGHSH and CDR2 LQKENI. Trimming cost V 6 bases and J 5 bases, with 13 bases left between them.

This chain links TRBV9 with TRBJ2-1, with 12 bases identical to TRBD2. The length of the CDR3 is 18 residues. Germline V gene sequence: CDR1 SGDLS, CDR2 YYNGEE. After removal of 4 bases from V and 5 bases from J, the junction contained 13 bases not matched to a gene. In nucleotides, the CDR3 is TGTGCCAGCAGCCAGGGGAACCTGGGACTAGCGGGCGACAATGAGCAGTTCTTC. It encodes CASSQGNLGLAGDNEQFF.

The genes are TRBV9 and TRBJ1-1, with D perhaps matching TRBD1 (5 bases). This CDR3 is 16 amino acids long. V was clipped by 3 bases and J by 0 bases, with 15 bases between them. CDR1 is SGDLS, CDR2 YYNGEE, per germline. The CDR3 protein is CASSGGRSPLNTEAFF. CDR3 DNA sequence: TGTGCCAGCAGCGGGGGGAGGAGTCCTTTGAACACTGAAGCTTTCTTT.

V usage is TRBV7-2 and J usage is TRBJ1-5; TRBD1 is a possible D gene (5 bases). This CDR3 has 15 amino acids. V lost 1 base, J lost 2 bases, and 9 bases lay in between. Germline V gene sequence: CDR1 SGHTA, CDR2 FQGNSA. CDR3 sequence reads: CASSLVAGGNQPQHF. In DNA form, the CDR3 reads TGTGCCAGCAGCTTAGTGGCGGGGGGCAATCAGCCCCAGCATTTT. Together with reference TRBV7-2 and TRBJ1-5, the CDR3 gives the full variable domain: GAGVSQSPSNKVTEKGKDVELRCDPISGHTALYWYRQSLGQGLEFLIYFQGNSAPDKSGLPSDRFSAERTGGSVSTLTIQRTQQEDSAVYLCASSLVAGGNQPQHFGDGTRLSIL.